This TCR beta chain emerged from a study of CD8 T cells in Susac syndrome. At the level of the study: There were Susac syndrome patients who were therapy-naive at blood draw, others on corticosteroids, and others on intravenous immunoglobulin alone.

Random hexamers were used to reverse transcribe the RNA input (about 0.45 to 1 ug). Multiplex immunoSEQ PCR targeted 54 Vbeta and 13 Jbeta TCR beta segments. Each CDR3 protein is one row after TCRdb ran MiXCR on the immunoSEQ multiplex PCR reads. The sample contains 200,000 to 300,000 distinct CDR3 sequences, 95% to 97% of which appear only once. CDR1 is SGHRS, CDR2 YFSETQ, per germline. CDR3 length: 15 amino acids. Trimming removed 2 bases from V and 3 bases from J, with 12 bases in between. This TCR came from a human donor with Susac syndrome. V gene TRBV5-1 combines with J gene TRBJ1-5; D gene ambiguous. The sample taken for sequencing was CD4+ T cells from PBMCs. The CDR3 nucleotides read TGCGCCAGCAGCTTTTCGGGGAACGACAATCAGCCCCAGCATTTT. Translated, it gives CASSFSGNDNQPQHF.